This TCR beta chain was retrieved from a study of blood T cell repertoires in COVID-19. Study at large: Specimens from acute and convalescent COVID-19 originated in the United States, Italy and Spain. From T cells, B-cell-depleted T cells, or PBMCs came the material, which was cDNA or gDNA.

This clone was detected only once. Per the study methods: It was from reference gene primer amplification that nucleated cell counts were estimated. Method: immunoSEQ multiplex PCR; TCRdb's copy keeps in-frame clones and lacks some. V and J calls plus clone size are reproduced from that table; the DNA served to infer D and trimming. Of about 100,000 clones listed, about 90% are singletons. The CDR3 has 15 amino acids. Trimming left V 3 bases short and J 0 bases short, with 12 bases between. The germline CDR1 and CDR2 sequences are SGHRS and YFSETQ. The V and J genes are TRBV5-1 and TRBJ1-1; TRBD1 might be the D (6 bases). The receptor comes from a man aged 50 to 60 with acute or convalescent COVID-19. Sequenced input: peripheral blood. CDR3 protein: CASSSGAQVNTEAFF. CDR3 sequence (DNA): TGCGCCAGCAGCTCAGGGGCGCAGGTGAACACTGAAGCTTTCTTT. The full variable domain, in which reference TRBV5-1 and TRBJ1-1 provide the parts outside the CDR3, is KAGVTQTPRYLIKTRGQQVTLSCSPISGHRSVSWYQQTPGQGLQFLFEYFSETQRNKGNFPGRFSGRQFSNSRSEMNVSTLELGDSALYLCASSSGAQVNTEAFFGQGTRLTVV.